This entry describes one T cell receptor (beta chain). Its antigen is not identified. The CDR3 sequence is 16 residues long. Germline CDR1 reads MGHRA; CDR2 reads YSYEKL. Trimming cost V 0 bases and J 0 bases, with 12 bases left between them. This sample is part of a study of T-cell memory formation after mild COVID-19. Study-level findings and limits: Contracting clones from day 15 to 85 showed balanced CD4/CD8; later expanders favored CD4+.

TCRdb used MiXCR to reprocess the 5' RACE reads, holding one entry per CDR3 protein. The table records 150,000 to 200,000 distinct CDR3 sequences, 20% to 25% of them present only once. The chain employs TRBV4-1 and TRBJ2-7; D might be TRBD2 (7 bases). What was sequenced was PBMCs or a T cell subset sorted from them (not recorded which). The origin of this receptor is an adult woman who had mild COVID-19 (a few samples of this study predate the infection). Cell type and time point are not known. The CDR3 bases are TGCGCCAGCAGCCAAGATCACGGGGGGCGCTCCTACGAGCAGTACTTC. Its translation: CASSQDHGGRSYEQYF.